This section outlines one T cell receptor beta chain sequence together with its context. The antigen is undetermined. The CDR3 is 14 residues long. Trimming left V 6 bases short and J 3 bases short, with 16 bases between. Germline CDR1 SQVTM, CDR2 ANQGSEA. This specimen belongs to a study of shared clonotypes between healthy human individuals. Study summary: A couple of women and a few men aged 18 to 49 made up the donors.

Findings of the study overall: In having few donors, the study represented limited genetic and exposure-history diversity.

Sequencing was performed with immunoSEQ multiplex PCR; in TCRdb, only in-frame clones are kept and a portion is missing. Of about 640,000 clones in the sample, more than 70% were seen once. Sequencing input: memory CD4+ T cells sorted from blood. The subset is: CD45RA-negative fraction. The genes are TRBV29-1 and TRBJ2-3; possibly TRBD1 or TRBD2 for D (5 bases each). The clonotype comes from a woman under 40 in good health. DNA for the CDR3: TGCAGCGTCCGGGAAGGGACGGTAACAGATACGCAGTATTTT. It translates to CSVREGTVTDTQYF.